The rows below give T cell receptor beta chains drawn from one sample of a study of shared clonotypes between healthy human individuals. Only in-frame clones appear in the TCRdb table, and some are missing; sequencing was by immunoSEQ multiplex PCR. Counted here are 2 million to 2.5 million clones, 90% to 97% occurring once; the ten biggest clones make up roughly 0.13%. The sequenced sample consisted of naive CD4+ T cells sorted from blood. All receptors derive from a man in his late teens or twenties in good health. Each CDR3 is given with its conserved first and last residue. The order of the fields is J gene, D gene, V gene, clone size, CDR3 protein, CDR3 DNA. D genes are given only for firm matches. Rows give clone size only sometimes, using once, few, many, or a class for an expanded clone.

>TRBJ1-2|TRBD1|TRBV15|-
CATSRDRATNYGYTF
TGTGCCACCAGCAGGGACAGGGCCACTAACTATGGCTACACCTTC
>TRBJ1-4|-|TRBV28|-
CASSSLHEKLFF
TGTGCCAGCAGTTCTTTACATGAAAAACTGTTTTTT
>TRBJ2-2|TRBD2|TRBV9|-
CASSPRAGSGSVGELFF
TGTGCCAGCAGCCCAAGGGCGGGTAGCGGGAGTGTCGGGGAGCTGTTTTTT
>TRBJ2-2|TRBD1|TRBV18|once
CASSPIVETGSPGELFF
TGTGCCAGCTCACCAATCGTTGAGACAGGGTCACCCGGGGAGCTGTTTTTT
>TRBJ2-3|TRBD2|TRBV5-5|-
CASSRSGGSTDTQYF
TGTGCCAGCAGCCGTAGCGGGGGGAGCACAGATACGCAGTATTTT
>TRBJ2-2|TRBD1|TRBV5-1|-
CASSSGQGTGELFF
TGCGCCAGCAGCTCGGGACAGGGAACCGGGGAGCTGTTTTTT
>TRBJ2-7|TRBD1|TRBV18|once
CASSPGQGRSEQYF
TGTGCCAGCTCACCCGGACAGGGACGGAGCGAGCAGTACTTC
>TRBJ2-7|-|TRBV15|-
CATSRERLGGDSYEQYF
TGTGCCACCAGCAGAGAACGATTGGGGGGCGATTCCTACGAGCAGTACTTC
>TRBJ1-5|-|TRBV9|-
CASSVEGNDSNQPQHF
TGTGCCAGCAGCGTAGAGGGCAACGATAGCAATCAGCCCCAGCATTTT
>TRBJ2-6|-|TRBV7-9|-
CASSRVSGANVLTF
TGTGCCAGCAGCAGGGTCTCTGGGGCCAACGTCCTGACTTTC
>TRBJ1-4|-|TRBV5-1|-
CASSLGPYNEKLFF
TGCGCCAGCAGCTTGGGGCCGTATAATGAAAAACTGTTTTTT
>TRBJ1-1|-|TRBV7-2|once
CASSLVIGGTEAFF
TGTGCCAGCAGCTTAGTCATAGGGGGCACTGAAGCTTTCTTT
>TRBJ2-7|-|TRBV6-6|-
CASSPHRDPPPEQYF
TGTGCCAGCAGTCCGCACAGGGACCCCCCACCCGAGCAGTACTTC
>TRBJ1-2|-|TRBV5-8|-
CASSWEVARNYGYTF
TGTGCCAGCAGCTGGGAGGTTGCAAGGAACTATGGCTACACCTTC
>TRBJ1-1|TRBD1|TRBV7-6|-
CASSPPTGSTLNTEAFF
TGTGCCAGCAGCCCCCCGACAGGGTCGACCCTGAACACTGAAGCTTTCTTT
>TRBJ2-2|-|TRBV5-1|-
CASRGTSNTGELFF
TGCGCCAGCAGGGGGACTTCGAACACCGGGGAGCTGTTTTTT
>TRBJ1-4|-|TRBV7-2|-
CASSLGGVEKLFF
TGTGCCAGCAGCTTAGGAGGGGTCGAAAAACTGTTTTTT
>TRBJ1-4|-|TRBV18|-
CASSPFDDEKLFF
TGTGCCAGCTCACCTTTTGACGATGAAAAACTGTTTTTT
>TRBJ1-3|-|TRBV18|once
CASSLQDSGNTIYF
TGTGCCAGCTCGCTTCAGGACTCTGGAAACACCATATATTTT
>TRBJ2-7|TRBD1|TRBV25-1|-
CASSTSGTAAYEQYF
TGTGCCAGCAGCACCTCCGGGACAGCTGCCTACGAGCAGTACTTC
>TRBJ2-7|-|TRBV7-2|-
CASSFGGSSYEQYF
TGTGCCAGCAGCTTTGGCGGAAGCTCCTACGAGCAGTACTTC
>TRBJ2-7|-|TRBV4-1|-
CASSQEVPGAAPTYEQYF
TGCGCCAGCAGCCAAGAGGTCCCCGGAGCGGCGCCAACCTACGAGCAGTACTTC
>TRBJ1-1|TRBD1|TRBV5-1|-
CASSSGTGGTEAFF
TGCGCCAGCAGCAGCGGGACAGGGGGCACTGAAGCTTTCTTT
>TRBJ1-1|-|TRBV12-5|-
CASGLVAGKTKEAFF
TGTGCTAGTGGTTTGGTGGCTGGGAAAACGAAAGAAGCTTTCTTT
>TRBJ1-5|-|TRBV6-1|-
CASAPGGERNQPQHF
TGTGCCAGTGCCCCAGGAGGGGAGCGCAATCAGCCCCAGCATTTT
>TRBJ1-6|-|TRBV30|-
CAWSVRLSSYNSPLHF
TGTGCCTGGAGTGTACGGTTGAGCTCCTATAATTCACCCCTCCACTTT
>TRBJ2-7|-|TRBV19|-
CASSMTEAGPDEQYF
TGTGCCAGTAGTATGACGGAGGCAGGGCCCGACGAGCAGTACTTC
>TRBJ1-6|TRBD1|TRBV4-1|-
CASSQAKGTGISPLHF
TGCGCCAGCAGCCAAGCAAAAGGGACAGGGATTTCACCCCTCCACTTT
>TRBJ2-7|TRBD2|TRBV5-4|-
CASSSGLAGGLSYEQYF
TGTGCCAGCAGCTCCGGACTAGCGGGGGGCCTTTCCTACGAGCAGTACTTC
>TRBJ2-5|-|TRBV6-5|once
CASSPGAGTQYF
TGTGCCAGCAGCCCGGGAGCGGGGACCCAGTACTTC
>TRBJ1-2|-|TRBV6-5|-
CASSYWQANYGYTF
TGTGCCAGCAGTTACTGGCAGGCCAACTATGGCTACACCTTC
>TRBJ1-1|-|TRBV10-3|-
CATGQLNTEAFF
TGTGCCACGGGACAATTGAACACTGAAGCTTTCTTT
>TRBJ1-3|TRBD1|TRBV5-1|-
CASSLDAGGSGNTIYF
TGCGCCAGCAGCTTGGATGCAGGGGGCTCTGGAAACACCATATATTTT
>TRBJ2-7|-|TRBV27|-
CASSLSVGGTGAYEQYF
TGTGCCAGCAGTTTATCTGTGGGGGGGACAGGCGCCTACGAGCAGTACTTC
>TRBJ1-5|TRBD1|TRBV11-3|-
CASSFELPGTARSNQPQHF
TGTGCCAGCAGCTTCGAGCTACCCGGGACAGCTAGATCCAATCAGCCCCAGCATTTT
>TRBJ1-2|-|TRBV11-2|-
CASSPVGYGYTF
TGTGCCAGCAGCCCTGTGGGCTATGGCTACACCTTC
>TRBJ1-6|-|TRBV19|-
CASSILAVQGSPLHF
TGTGCCAGTAGTATCTTGGCAGTGCAAGGTTCACCCCTCCACTTT
>TRBJ2-2|TRBD2|TRBV9|-
CASSTGTSGRASGTGELFF
TGTGCCAGCAGCACGGGGACTAGCGGGAGGGCCTCGGGCACCGGGGAGCTGTTTTTT
>TRBJ1-1|TRBD1|TRBV10-1|-
CASSERQGMNTEAFF
TGCGCCAGCAGTGAGAGACAGGGAATGAACACTGAAGCTTTCTTT
>TRBJ2-1|TRBD2|TRBV5-1|-
CASSFLRLAGGQVVGVNEQFF
TGCGCCAGCAGCTTCCTGAGACTAGCGGGAGGGCAGGTGGTAGGGGTCAATGAGCAGTTCTTC
>TRBJ2-2|-|TRBV9|-
CASSVVREAGELFF
TGTGCCAGCAGCGTAGTAAGGGAGGCCGGGGAGCTGTTTTTT